This TCR beta chain was sequenced during a study of regulatory T cells in long-lasting Graves disease. This sample's time point: newly diagnosed GD, antithyroid drugs for less than 3 months. The authors made the TCR library using RNA they extracted from PBMCs. Per germline, CDR1 LNHDA and CDR2 SQIVND (reference sequence). The ends were cut back, 3 bases at V and 3 bases at J, with 11 bases in the middle. This CDR3 comprises 14 residues. This clonotype was detected only a few times. Construction of TCR beta libraries relied on iRepertoire HTBI primers and on Arm-PCR targeting CDR3 regions. MiXCR, applied by TCRdb to the multiplex PCR reads, yields one record per CDR3 protein. This sample carries about 350,000 distinct CDR3 sequences, around 15% of them seen once, and the ten largest clones take 20% to 25%. These same data were also listed under a study on T cells in Graves' hyperthyroidism and ophthalmopathy. Turning to that study: Pregnant or lactating patients were excluded, as were those with uncontrolled infection or other autoimmune disease. From stable hyperthyroidism, ophthalmopathy was set apart by a 13 V-J model. The model forecast ophthalmopathy, anticipating it by a median roughly 6 months before onset.

The receptor was derived from a woman aged 18 to 35 with Graves disease. The source material was peripheral blood mononuclear cells (PBMCs), sampled at new diagnosis, from a patient treated with antithyroid drugs. The genes are TRBV19 and TRBJ1-1; D is undetermined. This chain's CDR3 is CASSIRGLYTEAFF. CDR3 coding DNA: TGTGCCAGTAGTATTCGGGGATTATACACTGAAGCTTTCTTT. Combining the CDR3 with reference TRBV19 and TRBJ1-1 gives the whole variable domain DGGITQSPKYLFRKEGQNVTLSCEQNLNHDAMYWYRQDPGQGLRLIYYSQIVNDFQKGDIAEGYSVSREKKESFPLTVTSAQKNPTAFYLCASSIRGLYTEAFFGQGTRLTVV.